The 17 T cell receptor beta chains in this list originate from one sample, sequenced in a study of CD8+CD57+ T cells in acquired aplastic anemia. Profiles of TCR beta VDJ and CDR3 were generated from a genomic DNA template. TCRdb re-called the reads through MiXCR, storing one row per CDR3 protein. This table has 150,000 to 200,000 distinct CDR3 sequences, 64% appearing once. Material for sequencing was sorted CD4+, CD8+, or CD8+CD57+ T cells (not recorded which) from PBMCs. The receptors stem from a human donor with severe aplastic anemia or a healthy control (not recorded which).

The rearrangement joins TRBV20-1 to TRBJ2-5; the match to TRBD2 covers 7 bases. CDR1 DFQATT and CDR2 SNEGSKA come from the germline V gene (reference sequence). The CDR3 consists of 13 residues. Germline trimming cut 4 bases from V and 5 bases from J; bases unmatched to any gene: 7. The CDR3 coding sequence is TGCAGTGCTAAAGGACTAGGTGGGGAGACCCAGTACTTC. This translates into CSAKGLGGETQYF.

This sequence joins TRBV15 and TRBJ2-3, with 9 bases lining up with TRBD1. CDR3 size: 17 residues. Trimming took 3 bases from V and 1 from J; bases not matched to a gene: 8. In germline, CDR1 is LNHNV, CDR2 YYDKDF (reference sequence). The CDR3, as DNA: TGTGCCACCAGCAGGTTAAGGACAGGGGTAGGCACAGATACGCAGTATTTT. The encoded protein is CATSRLRTGVGTDTQYF.

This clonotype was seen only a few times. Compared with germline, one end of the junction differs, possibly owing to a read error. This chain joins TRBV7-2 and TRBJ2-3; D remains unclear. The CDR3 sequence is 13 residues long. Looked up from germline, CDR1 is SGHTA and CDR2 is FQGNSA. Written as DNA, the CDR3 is TGTGCCAGCAGTTTAGTCCAGACAGATACGCAGTATTTT. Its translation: CASSLVQTDTQYF.

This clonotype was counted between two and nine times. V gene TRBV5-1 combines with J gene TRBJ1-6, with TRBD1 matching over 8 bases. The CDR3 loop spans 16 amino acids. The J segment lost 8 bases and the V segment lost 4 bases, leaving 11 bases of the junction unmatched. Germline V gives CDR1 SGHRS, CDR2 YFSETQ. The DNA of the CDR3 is TGCGCCAGCAGCGACGGCTGGGGACAGGAAGATTCACCCCTCCACTTT. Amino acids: CASSDGWGQEDSPLHF.

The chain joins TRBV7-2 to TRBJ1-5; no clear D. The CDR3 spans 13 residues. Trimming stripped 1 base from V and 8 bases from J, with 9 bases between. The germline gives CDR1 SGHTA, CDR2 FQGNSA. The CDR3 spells CASSLGAVEPQHF. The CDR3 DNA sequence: TGTGCCAGCAGCTTAGGAGCCGTGGAGCCCCAGCATTTT. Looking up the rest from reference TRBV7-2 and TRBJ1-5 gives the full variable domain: GAGVSQSPSNKVTEKGKDVELRCDPISGHTALYWYRQSLGQGLEFLIYFQGNSAPDKSGLPSDRFSAERTGGSVSTLTIQRTQQEDSAVYLCASSLGAVEPQHFGDGTRLSIL.

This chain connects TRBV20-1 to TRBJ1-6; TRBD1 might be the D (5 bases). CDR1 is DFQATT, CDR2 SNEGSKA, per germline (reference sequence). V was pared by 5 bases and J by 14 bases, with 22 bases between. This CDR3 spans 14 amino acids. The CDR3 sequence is CSASPGRGGLALHF. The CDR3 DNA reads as TGCAGTGCTTCGCCGGGACGGGGGGGATTGGCCCTCCACTTT.

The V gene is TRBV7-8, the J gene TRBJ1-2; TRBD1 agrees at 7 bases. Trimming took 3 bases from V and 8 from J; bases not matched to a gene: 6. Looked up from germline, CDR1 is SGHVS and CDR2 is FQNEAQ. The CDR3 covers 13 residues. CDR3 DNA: TGTGCCAGCAGCTTCCGGGACAGTAGAGGCTACACCTTC. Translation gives CASSFRDSRGYTF.

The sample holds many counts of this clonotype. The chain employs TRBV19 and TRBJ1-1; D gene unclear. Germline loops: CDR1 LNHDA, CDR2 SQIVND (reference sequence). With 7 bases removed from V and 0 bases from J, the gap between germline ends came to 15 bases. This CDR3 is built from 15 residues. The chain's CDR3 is CASTSVGRLNTEAFF. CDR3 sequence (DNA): TGTGCCAGTACGTCGGTGGGCAGACTGAACACTGAAGCTTTCTTT. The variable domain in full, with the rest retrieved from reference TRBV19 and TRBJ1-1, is DGGITQSPKYLFRKEGQNVTLSCEQNLNHDAMYWYRQDPGQGLRLIYYSQIVNDFQKGDIAEGYSVSREKKESFPLTVTSAQKNPTAFYLCASTSVGRLNTEAFFGQGTRLTVV.

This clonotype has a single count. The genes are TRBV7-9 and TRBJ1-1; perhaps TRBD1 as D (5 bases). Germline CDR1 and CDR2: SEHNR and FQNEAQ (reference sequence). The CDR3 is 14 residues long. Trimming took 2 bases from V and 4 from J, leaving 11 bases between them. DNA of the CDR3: TGTGCCAGCAGCTTACAGGGAACGGGCACTGAAGCTTTCTTT. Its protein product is CASSLQGTGTEAFF.

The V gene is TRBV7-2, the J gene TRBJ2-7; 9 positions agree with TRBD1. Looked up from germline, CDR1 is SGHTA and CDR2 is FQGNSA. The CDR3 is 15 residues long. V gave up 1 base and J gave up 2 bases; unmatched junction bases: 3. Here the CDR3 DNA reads TGTGCCAGCAGCTTAGGACAGGGGGAAGCCTACGAGCAGTACTTC. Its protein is CASSLGQGEAYEQYF. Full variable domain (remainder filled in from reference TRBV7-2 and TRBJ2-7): GAGVSQSPSNKVTEKGKDVELRCDPISGHTALYWYRQSLGQGLEFLIYFQGNSAPDKSGLPSDRFSAERTGGSVSTLTIQRTQQEDSAVYLCASSLGQGEAYEQYFGPGTRLTVT.

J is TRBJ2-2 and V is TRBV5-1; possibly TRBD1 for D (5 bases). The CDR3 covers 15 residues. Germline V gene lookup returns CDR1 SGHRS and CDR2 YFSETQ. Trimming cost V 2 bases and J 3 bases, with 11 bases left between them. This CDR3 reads CASSLLRVDTGELFF. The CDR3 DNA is TGCGCCAGCAGCTTACTCAGGGTGGACACCGGGGAGCTGTTTTTT.

CDR3: CSGRTGGQETQYF. The CDR3 DNA follows: TGCAGCGGCAGGACAGGGGGCCAGGAGACCCAGTACTTC. V is TRBV29-1 and J is TRBJ2-5; 11 positions agree with TRBD1. CDR3 length equals 13 residues. Germline V gives CDR1 SQVTM, CDR2 ANQGSEA. V shed 7 bases, J shed 5 bases, and the junction held 6 bases outside the gene matches.

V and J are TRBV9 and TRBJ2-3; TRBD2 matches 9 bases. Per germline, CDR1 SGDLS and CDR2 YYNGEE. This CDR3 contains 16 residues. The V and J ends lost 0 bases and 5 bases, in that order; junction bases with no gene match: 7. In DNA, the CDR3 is TGTGCCAGCAGCGTAGACCCCGGCGGGGGGGAAGATACGCAGTATTTT. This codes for CASSVDPGGGEDTQYF.

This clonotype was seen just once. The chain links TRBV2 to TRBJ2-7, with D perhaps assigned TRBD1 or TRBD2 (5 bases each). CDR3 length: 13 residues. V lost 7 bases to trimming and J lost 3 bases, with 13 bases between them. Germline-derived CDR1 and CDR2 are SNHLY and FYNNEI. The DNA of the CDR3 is TGTGCCAGCAAAGGGGACCAGAGCTACGAGCAGTACTTC. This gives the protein CASKGDQSYEQYF.

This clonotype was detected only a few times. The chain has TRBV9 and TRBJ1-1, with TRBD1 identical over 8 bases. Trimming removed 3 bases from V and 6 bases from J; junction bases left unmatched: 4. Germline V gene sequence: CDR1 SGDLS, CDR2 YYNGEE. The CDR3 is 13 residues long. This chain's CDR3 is CASSGWTGPEAFF. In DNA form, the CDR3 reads TGTGCCAGCAGCGGATGGACAGGGCCTGAAGCTTTCTTT.

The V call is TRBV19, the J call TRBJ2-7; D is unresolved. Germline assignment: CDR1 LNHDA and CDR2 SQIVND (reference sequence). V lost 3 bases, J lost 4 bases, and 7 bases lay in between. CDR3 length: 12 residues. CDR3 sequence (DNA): TGTGCCAGTAGTATGACGAGTTACGAGCAGTACTTC. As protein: CASSMTSYEQYF. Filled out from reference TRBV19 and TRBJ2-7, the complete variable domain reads DGGITQSPKYLFRKEGQNVTLSCEQNLNHDAMYWYRQDPGQGLRLIYYSQIVNDFQKGDIAEGYSVSREKKESFPLTVTSAQKNPTAFYLCASSMTSYEQYFGPGTRLTVT.

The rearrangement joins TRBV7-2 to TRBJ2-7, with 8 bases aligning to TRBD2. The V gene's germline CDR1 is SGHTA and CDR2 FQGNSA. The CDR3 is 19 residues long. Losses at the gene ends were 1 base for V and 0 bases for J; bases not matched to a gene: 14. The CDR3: CASSLGERTSRRSSYEQYF. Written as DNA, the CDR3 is TGTGCCAGCAGCTTAGGGGAAAGGACTAGCCGGAGGAGCTCCTACGAGCAGTACTTC.